This entry lists 5 T cell receptor beta chains sequenced from one sample in a study of response to subunit inactivated influenza vaccine (dated by TCRdb to between 2018 and 2020). Receptors were amplified or captured by RT-PCR. The sequencer was an Illumina HiSeq 2500. TCRdb itself trimmed the public reads at Q25 with fastp, ran MiXCR and retained productive beta chains. Rows with one shared CDR3 protein collapse into an entry with the most common genes and DNA. The sample table contains roughly 650,000 distinct CDR3 sequences; only one count was recorded for 12% to 15% of them. 7.5% to 8% of the sample is in the top ten clones. Specimen: PBMCs from blood, collected 14 days before vaccination. The receptors shown here come from a man in his fifties or sixties who received an inactivated influenza vaccine. Donor details come from another sample of the same person, matched by shared clones.

The rearrangement joins TRBV16 to TRBJ2-7; D gene ambiguous. Germline-derived CDR1 and CDR2 are KGHSY and FQNENV. This CDR3 has 14 amino acids. The V end was cut by 3 bases, the J end by 4 bases, with 13 bases between. The CDR3 nucleotides are TGTGCCAGCAGCCAGTCTGCCTTCGGTTACGAGCAGTACTTC. This encodes CASSQSAFGYEQYF. Variable domain in full (rest from reference TRBV16 and TRBJ2-7): GEEVAQTPKHLVRGEGQKAKLYCAPIKGHSYVFWYQQVLKNEFKFLISFQNENVFDETGMPKERFSAKCLPNSPCSLEIQATKLEDSAVYFCASSQSAFGYEQYFGPGTRLTVT.

This clonotype was seen at least ten times. This chain joins TRBV27 and TRBJ2-3, with 12 nucleotides matching TRBD2. Germline loops: CDR1 MNHEY, CDR2 SMNVEV (reference sequence). The CDR3 is made up of 14 amino acids. The ends lost 5 bases at V and 6 bases at J; junction bases unmatched: 3. As DNA, the CDR3 is TGTGCCAGCAGTGGACTAGCGGGACGGGATACGCAGTATTTT. Translated: CASSGLAGRDTQYF.

V gene TRBV4-3 combines with J gene TRBJ2-2, with D perhaps TRBD1 or TRBD2 (5 bases each). The V and J ends lost 0 bases and 1 base respectively, with 12 bases between them. The CDR3 extends over 17 amino acids. CDR1 and CDR2 (germline): LGHNA, YSLEER. CDR3 bases: TGCGCCAGCAGCCAAGATATCCGGGGCTTGAACACCGGGGAGCTGTTTTTT. It specifies CASSQDIRGLNTGELFF.

Only a few counts were recorded for this clonotype. V is TRBV5-1 and J is TRBJ2-3; unclear D gene. CDR1 is SGHRS, CDR2 YFSETQ, per germline. Trimming took off 0 bases at V and 2 bases at J, with 13 bases between the two ends. The CDR3 is made up of 16 amino acids. For the CDR3, the DNA is TGCGCCAGCAGCTTGGGCGGATCCCCACACACAGATACGCAGTATTTT. This encodes CASSLGGSPHTDTQYF. The whole variable domain, remainder taken from reference TRBV5-1 and TRBJ2-3, is KAGVTQTPRYLIKTRGQQVTLSCSPISGHRSVSWYQQTPGQGLQFLFEYFSETQRNKGNFPGRFSGRQFSNSRSEMNVSTLELGDSALYLCASSLGGSPHTDTQYFGPGTRLTVL.

The sample holds many counts of this clonotype. The V call is TRBV7-9, the J call TRBJ2-3; 11 bases are shared with TRBD2. Unmatched junction bases numbered 7, after V lost 5 bases and J lost 3 bases. This CDR3 region has 16 residues. From germline, CDR1 is SEHNR and CDR2 FQNEAQ (reference sequence). In DNA, the CDR3 is TGTGCCAGCAGCGGAGGAACTAGCGGGAGAACAGATACGCAGTATTTT. Translation gives CASSGGTSGRTDTQYF.